Below, one T cell receptor beta chain is given with its context. Its antigen remains unidentified. Germline loops: CDR1 LNHDA, CDR2 SQIVND (reference sequence). The CDR3 runs to 13 residues. V shed 1 base and J shed 11 bases, with 14 bases lying between them. This specimen belongs to a study of T and B cells in COVID-19 patients. Study-wide results and limits: In COVID-19 patients, T cell receptor beta variable and joining gene use was reportedly strongly skewed. Of 2,331 TCR clusters found only in the recovered cohort, 25 to 35 had low generation probability. Highly clonal in active COVID-19, TRB repertoires exceeded healthy-donor diversity and richness at recovery.

BIOMED2 TRB-A/B primer pools were used in multiplex TRB PCR. TCRdb re-called the multiplex PCR reads through MiXCR, storing one row per CDR3 protein. The sample lists approximately 14,000 distinct CDR3 sequences; around 28% were seen once. Each TRB amplification used roughly 250-550 ng of genomic DNA from blood. This receptor was taken from a human donor who had recovered from COVID-19. The chain combines TRBV19 with TRBJ1-1; perhaps TRBD1 as D (5 bases). The source material was blood. The CDR3 is CASSIGEGWDAFF. As DNA, the CDR3 is TGTGCCAGTAGTATAGGTGAAGGGTGGGACGCTTTCTTT.